This TCR beta chain was sequenced in a study of human T cells and chemical hapten exposure listed by TCRdb under 2021. For the wider study: For sensitization, 2% DPC in acetone was applied to an approximately 2 cm by approximately 2 cm area of upper inner arm skin. Throughout the study period of roughly five months, patients also received therapeutic DPC doses to the scalp every week. Patch testing on the upper back used Finn chambers containing 0.01% DPC, with scoring done after 6 days according to International Contact Dermatitis Research Group standards. Most of the patients in the cohort were female, and the cohort covered alopecia areata with under or over 50% scalp involvement, alopecia totalis and alopecia universalis. Libraries were pooled for sequencing, and variation in per-sample TCR yields was attributed mainly to small differences in library volumes within the pool. Peripheral blood TCR repertoire changes were tracked in vivo in alopecia patients during primary and secondary sensitization to the hapten diphenylcyclopropenone (DPC). Blood samples were taken from patients before sensitization (week 0) and then at 2, 6 and about 24 weeks after DPC sensitization. Blood for TCR sequencing was provided by twenty-nine alopecia patients at one to four time points (pre-sensitization, 2, 6 and 24 weeks). General conclusions and limits of the study: After repeated subsampling, changes were observed in the strength of the expansion versus patch-test correlation and in the threshold at which the correlation became significant. Alopecia, a presumed autoimmune disease, was present in all patients, so the immune response of the patients might differ from that of healthy individuals. Significantly more large CDR3 similarity clusters were formed by expanded TCRs than by pre-sensitization or healthy control sets, consistent with antigen-driven responses. The number of TCRs above 1 in 1000 frequency did not change with DPC sensitization; there was no evidence of global repertoire structure alterations. The number of PT1 expanded TCRs positively correlated with patch test score, significant at thresholds 8, 16 and 32 but not 4.

Many counts were recorded for this clonotype. Its antigen remains undetermined. Base qualities are missing; no much larger clone stands one base away. To prepare the library, RACE was applied. The instrument was a NextSeq 500. During library preparation, unique molecular identifiers were attached to individual cDNA molecules so that TCRs could be counted quantitatively and reproducibly. Each blood RNA sample was used to sequence both TCR alpha and TCR beta chains. The published analysis was carried out like this. Samples had a median of roughly 99,000 TCRs, with a range from roughly 20,000 to 690,600. The Decombinator software suite was used to annotate V, J and CDR3 in the TCR reads. For the PS versus PT1 abundance plots, all samples were subsampled to the same number of TCRs (28,000). Expanded TCRs were defined as absent before sensitization and observed at least eight times at the 2-week time point. The raw public reads went through TCRdb reprocessing: fastp at Q25, MiXCR clone calling, in-frame beta chains kept. CDR3 protein sequences are deduplicated, and each keeps its most common genes and DNA. TCRdb assigned the V and J calls; the authors' analysis was not used. The sample data list about 40,000 distinct CDR3 sequences, and around 3% of these were observed just once. The ten most abundant clones make up approximately 7.1% of the sample.

The label giving this sample's time point can be read as: patch test 2, 6 weeks after DPC sensitization. This specimen's treatment or condition label, interpreted: therapeutic diphenylcyclopropenone sensitization with weekly scalp DPC. Blood at each patch-test visit was drawn before the patch test was applied. Patients were considered eligible if aged 18 to 70, diagnosed with alopecia and deemed suitable for DPC therapy, and patients were excluded if pregnant. Total RNA was extracted from unfractionated whole blood collected in Tempus Blood RNA tubes. According to the germline V gene, CDR1 reads MGHRA and CDR2 reads YSYEKL. At the junction V is shortened by 0 bases and J by 8 bases; bases outside the gene matches: 7. The CDR3, cysteine through phenylalanine, is 15 amino acids long. Kept here is only the CDR3 DNA, which spans 45 bases and is read in frame from base 1.

The sample was whole blood, taken in connection with sensitization to the hapten diphenylcyclopropenone (DPC). Recombination connected TRBV4-1 to TRBJ2-1, with 7 middle bases fitting TRBD1. The sequence came from a man aged 35-49 years with alopecia areata. Some clones in this sample may be carry-over from other donors' samples. The base sequence is TGCGCCAGCAGCCAAGACGACAGGGTACTCGATGAGCAGTTCTTC. It translates as CASSQDDRVLDEQFF.